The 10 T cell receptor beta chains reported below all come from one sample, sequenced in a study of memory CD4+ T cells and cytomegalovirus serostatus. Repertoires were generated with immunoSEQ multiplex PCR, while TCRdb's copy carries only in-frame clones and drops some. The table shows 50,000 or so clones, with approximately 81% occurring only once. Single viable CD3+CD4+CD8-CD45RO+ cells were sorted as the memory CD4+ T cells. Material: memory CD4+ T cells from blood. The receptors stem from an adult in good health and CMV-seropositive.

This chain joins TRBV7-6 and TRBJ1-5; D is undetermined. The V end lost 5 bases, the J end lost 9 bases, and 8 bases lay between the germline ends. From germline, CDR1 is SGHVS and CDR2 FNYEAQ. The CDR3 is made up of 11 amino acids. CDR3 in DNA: TGTGCCAGCAGCCCCCCCGCGCCCCAGCATTTT. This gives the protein CASSPPAPQHF. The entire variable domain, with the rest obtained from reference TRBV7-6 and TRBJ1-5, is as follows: GAGVSQSPRYKVTKRGQDVALRCDPISGHVSLYWYRQALGQGPEFLTYFNYEAQQDKSGLPNDRFSAERPEGSISTLTIQRTEQRDSAMYRCASSPPAPQHFGDGTRLSIL.

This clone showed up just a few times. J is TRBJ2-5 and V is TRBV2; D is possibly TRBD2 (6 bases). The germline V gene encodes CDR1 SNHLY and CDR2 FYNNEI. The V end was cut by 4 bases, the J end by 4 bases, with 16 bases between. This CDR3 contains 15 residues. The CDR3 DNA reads TGTGCCAGCAGTGGGGCGTGGAGGGGAGGAGAGACCCAGTACTTC. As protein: CASSGAWRGGETQYF. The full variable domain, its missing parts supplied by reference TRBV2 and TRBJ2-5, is EPEVTQTPSHQVTQMGQEVILRCVPISNHLYFYWYRQILGQKVEFLVSFYNNEISEKSEIFDDQFSVERPDGSNFTLKIRSTKLEDSAMYFCASSGAWRGGETQYFGPGTRLLVL.

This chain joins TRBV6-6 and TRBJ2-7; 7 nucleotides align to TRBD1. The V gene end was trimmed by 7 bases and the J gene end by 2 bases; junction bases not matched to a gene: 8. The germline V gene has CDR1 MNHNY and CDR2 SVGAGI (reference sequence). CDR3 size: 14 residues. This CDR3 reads CASTPRDRPYEQYF. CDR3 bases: TGTGCCAGCACCCCCCGGGACAGACCCTACGAGCAGTACTTC.

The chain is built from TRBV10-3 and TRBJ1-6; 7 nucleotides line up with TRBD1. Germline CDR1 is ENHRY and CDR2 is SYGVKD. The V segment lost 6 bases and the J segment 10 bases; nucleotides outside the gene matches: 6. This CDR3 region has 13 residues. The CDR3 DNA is TGTGCCATCAGCCTTGACAGGGAATCACCCCTCCACTTT. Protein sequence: CAISLDRESPLHF.

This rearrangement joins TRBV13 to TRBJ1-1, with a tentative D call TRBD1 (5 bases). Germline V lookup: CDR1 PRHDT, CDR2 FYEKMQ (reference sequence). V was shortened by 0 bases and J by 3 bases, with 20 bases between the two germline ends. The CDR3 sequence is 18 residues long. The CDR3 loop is CASSLGWGTPRDDTEAFF. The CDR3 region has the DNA TGTGCCAGCAGCTTAGGCTGGGGGACCCCCCGGGACGACACTGAAGCTTTCTTT.

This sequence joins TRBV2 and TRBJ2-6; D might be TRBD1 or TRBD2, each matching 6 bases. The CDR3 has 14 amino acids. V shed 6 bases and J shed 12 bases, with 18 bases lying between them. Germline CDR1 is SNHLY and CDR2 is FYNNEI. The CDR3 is CASREGQVGSVLTF. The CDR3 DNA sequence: TGTGCCAGCAGGGAGGGACAAGTGGGCTCCGTCCTGACTTTC. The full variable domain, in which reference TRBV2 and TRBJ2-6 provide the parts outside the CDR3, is EPEVTQTPSHQVTQMGQEVILRCVPISNHLYFYWYRQILGQKVEFLVSFYNNEISEKSEIFDDQFSVERPDGSNFTLKIRSTKLEDSAMYFCASREGQVGSVLTFGAGSRLTVL.

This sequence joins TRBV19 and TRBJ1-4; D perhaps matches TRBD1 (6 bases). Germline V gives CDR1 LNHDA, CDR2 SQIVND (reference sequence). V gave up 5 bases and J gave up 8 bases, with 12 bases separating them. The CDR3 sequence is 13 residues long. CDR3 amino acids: CASSSRGEEKLFF. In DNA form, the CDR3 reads TGTGCCAGTAGTTCCAGGGGTGAAGAAAAACTGTTTTTT.

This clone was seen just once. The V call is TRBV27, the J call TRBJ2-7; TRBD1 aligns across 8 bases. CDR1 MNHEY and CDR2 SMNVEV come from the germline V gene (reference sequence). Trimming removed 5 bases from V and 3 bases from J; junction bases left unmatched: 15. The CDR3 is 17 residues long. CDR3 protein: CASSPRSRQGINYEQYF. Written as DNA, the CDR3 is TGTGCCAGCAGTCCCAGATCCCGACAGGGGATAAACTACGAGCAGTACTTC.

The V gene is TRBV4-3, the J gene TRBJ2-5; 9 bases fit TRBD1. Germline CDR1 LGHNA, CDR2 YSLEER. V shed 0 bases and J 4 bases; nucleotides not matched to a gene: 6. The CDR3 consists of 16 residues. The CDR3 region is CASSQDLVDRGETQYF. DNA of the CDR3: TGCGCCAGCAGCCAAGATTTGGTGGACAGGGGAGAGACCCAGTACTTC.

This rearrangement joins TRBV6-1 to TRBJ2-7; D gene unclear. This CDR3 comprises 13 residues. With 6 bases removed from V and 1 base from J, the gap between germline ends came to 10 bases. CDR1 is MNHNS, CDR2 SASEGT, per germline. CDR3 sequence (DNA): TGTGCCAGCAGCATTCGTCCATCCTACGAGCAGTACTTC. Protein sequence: CASSIRPSYEQYF.